This T cell receptor (beta chain) was retrieved from a study of cytomegalovirus exposure and HLA in healthy donors. Germline CDR1 and CDR2: MNHEY and SMNVEV (reference sequence). The junction had 8 bases not matched to a gene; V was cut back by 5 bases and J by 5 bases. This CDR3 region has 18 residues. The PCR made use of 60 Vbeta and 13 Jbeta primers. Clones were read by immunoSEQ multiplex PCR, and TCRdb kept only the in-frame ones, dropping some. The sample includes 160,000 or so clones, approximately 80% seen only once; the top ten take about 6.8%. The sequenced sample was PBMCs. The clonotype comes from a man aged 45-65 years in good health and CMV-seropositive. The V gene is TRBV27, the J gene TRBJ2-2, with 16 bases identical to TRBD2. The CDR3 here is CASSPGTSGGAFTGELFF. Written as DNA, the CDR3 is TGTGCCAGCAGTCCCGGGACTAGCGGGGGGGCATTTACCGGGGAGCTGTTTTTT.